The clone carrying this T cell receptor beta chain occurred many times. The antigen is undetermined. Germline values: CDR1 MDHEN, CDR2 SYDVKM. With V trimmed by 4 bases and J by 5 bases, 3 bases remained unmatched. The length of the CDR3 is 14 residues. This entry comes from a study of T cells in Graves' hyperthyroidism and ophthalmopathy. Study findings and constraints: A model of 13 V-J pairs discriminated ophthalmopathy from stable hyperthyroidism.

There were TCR beta CDR3 regions amplified from RNA transcripts. HTBI primers were the set used in a first-round RT-PCR of the TCR CDR3. Each CDR3 protein gets one entry after TCRdb re-called the multiplex PCR reads with MiXCR. The sample lists some 370,000 distinct CDR3 sequences, roughly 17% occurring once. The receptor comes from a woman aged 30 to 39 with Graves' hyperthyroidism that later progressed to Graves' ophthalmopathy. The genes are TRBV28 and TRBJ2-1; 9 bases align to TRBD2. Sequenced material: blood. The CDR3 sequence: CASSSLAGDNEQFF. The DNA of the CDR3 is TGTGCCAGCAGTTCGTTAGCGGGGGACAATGAGCAGTTCTTC.